The 26 T cell receptor beta chains below were found in one sample sequenced in a study of Ad26.COV2.S vaccination and SARS-CoV-2 variants. Treatment denoted: around 19 received Ad26.COV2.S at low or high dose, single or two shots; about 5 received placebo; per-sample allocation not given. Specimens were obtained on day 63 following the first vaccine or placebo injection. The table came from immunoSEQ multiplex PCR; TCRdb's copy has only in-frame clones and leaves some out. The sample has some 450,000 clones; 90% are singletons. The source material was peripheral blood, sampled in a trial of Ad26.COV2.S vaccine versus placebo. The receptors shown here come from a person aged 18-60 years who received the Ad26.COV2.S COVID-19 vaccine or a placebo.

This chain connects TRBV18 to TRBJ2-5; the match to TRBD2 covers 13 bases. The trim removed 4 bases at V and 2 bases at J, leaving 4 bases unmatched. The CDR3 extends over 16 amino acids. Germline V lookup: CDR1 KGHSH, CDR2 LQKENI. The chain's CDR3 is CASSRPLAGGQETQYF. The CDR3 DNA is TGTGCCAGCTCACGGCCACTAGCGGGAGGGCAAGAGACCCAGTACTTC. The full variable domain, with the rest looked up from reference TRBV18 and TRBJ2-5, is NAGVMQNPRHLVRRRGQEARLRCSPMKGHSHVYWYRQLPEEGLKFMVYLQKENIIDESGMPKERFSAEFPKEGPSILRIQQVVRGDSAAYFCASSRPLAGGQETQYFGPGTRLLVL.

The J gene is TRBJ2-7, the V gene TRBV6-5; 9 bases fit TRBD1. CDR1 is MNHEY, CDR2 SVGAGI, per germline. This CDR3 spans 13 amino acids. V gave up 5 bases and J gave up 6 bases; unmatched junction bases: 5. For the CDR3, the DNA is TGTGCCAGCAGTCCCGGGACAGGGCCCGAGCAGTACTTC. This translates into CASSPGTGPEQYF.

The chain is built from TRBV11-3 and TRBJ1-1; D may be TRBD1 (6 bases). The CDR3 loop spans 13 amino acids. V lost 1 base and J lost 9, with 12 bases in between. CDR1 SGHNT and CDR2 YENEEA come from the germline V gene. The CDR3 here is CASSLGPTGQAFF. The DNA for the CDR3 is TGTGCCAGCAGCTTAGGGCCGACAGGCCAAGCTTTCTTT.

This clone was picked up one time. The rearrangement links TRBV6-5 to TRBJ2-7; tentatively, D is TRBD2 (6 bases). This CDR3 spans 13 amino acids. CDR1 and CDR2 from the germline V gene are MNHEY and SVGAGI. Trimming stripped 10 bases from V and 4 bases from J, with 17 bases between. CDR3 in amino acids: CAISGGAAYEQYF. Here the CDR3 DNA reads TGTGCCATCTCGGGCGGGGCAGCATACGAGCAGTACTTC.

The CDR3 DNA is TGTGCCACCAGGGAAGGGGGTAAGGGCGAGCAGTTCTTC. This sequence encodes CATREGGKGEQFF. The chain uses TRBV24-1 and TRBJ2-1; possibly TRBD1 for D (6 bases). CDR3 length equals 13 residues. With 7 bases removed from V and 10 bases from J, the gap between germline ends came to 16 bases. Per the germline V gene, CDR1 is KGHDR and CDR2 is SFDVKD.

There are a few counts of this clone. The same CDR3 is also encoded by other DNA sequences in this sample. The rearrangement joins TRBV5-1 to TRBJ2-5, with D perhaps matching TRBD1 (6 bases). V was shortened by 2 bases and J by 2 bases, with 13 bases between the two germline ends. This CDR3 is 15 amino acids long. From germline, CDR1 is SGHRS and CDR2 YFSETQ. CDR3 residues: CASSLAGTLQETQYF. As DNA, the CDR3 is TGCGCCAGCAGCTTAGCCGGGACACTGCAAGAGACCCAGTACTTC.

The chain carries TRBV9 and TRBJ1-4; no reliable D call. Trimming removed 4 bases at V and 0 bases at J, with 10 bases between. Germline-derived CDR1 and CDR2 are SGDLS and YYNGEE. The CDR3 extends over 15 amino acids. The CDR3: CASSPRLATNEKLFF. The CDR3 bases are TGTGCCAGCAGCCCTAGGCTTGCAACTAATGAAAAACTGTTTTTT.

The chain combines TRBV5-5 with TRBJ2-2, with unresolved D. Trimming pared 3 bases from V and 4 bases from J, leaving 16 bases between. Germline V gene data show CDR1 as SGHKS and CDR2 as YYEKEE (reference sequence). The CDR3 consists of 16 residues. The CDR3 reads CASSSVFHPATGELFF. In DNA, the CDR3 is TGTGCCAGCAGCTCAGTCTTCCACCCCGCCACCGGGGAGCTGTTTTTT.

The chain joins TRBV4-1 to TRBJ2-5, with 10 nucleotides matching TRBD2. The CDR3 contains 16 residues. Unmatched junction bases numbered 6, after V lost 0 bases and J lost 5 bases. Germline V gene data show CDR1 as MGHRA and CDR2 as YSYEKL. The CDR3 here is CASSQDRASGSETQYF. The CDR3 DNA is TGCGCCAGCAGCCAAGATAGGGCTAGCGGGAGCGAGACCCAGTACTTC.

The rearrangement uses TRBV6-6 and TRBJ1-6, with TRBD1 as a possible D gene (5 bases). The V and J ends lost 4 bases and 5 bases respectively, with 12 bases between them. The CDR3 sequence is 15 residues long. Germline V gene data show CDR1 as MNHNY and CDR2 as SVGAGI (reference sequence). The CDR3 is CASSSGTWNNSPLHF. The CDR3 DNA reads as TGTGCCAGCAGTTCCGGGACGTGGAATAATTCACCCCTCCACTTT.

The J gene is TRBJ2-1, the V gene TRBV5-5; D may be TRBD2 (6 bases). CDR1 is SGHKS and CDR2 is YYEKEE in the germline V gene (reference sequence). V lost 6 bases to trimming and J lost 6 bases, with 19 bases between them. CDR3 size: 15 residues. CDR3 sequence reads: CASTPRGSSANEQFF. For the CDR3, the DNA is TGTGCCAGCACCCCTAGGGGATCTAGCGCCAATGAGCAGTTCTTC. Based on the CDR3 plus reference TRBV5-5 and TRBJ2-1, the full variable domain is DAGVTQSPTHLIKTRGQQVTLRCSPISGHKSVSWYQQVLGQGPQFIFQYYEKEERGRGNFPDRFSARQFPNYSSELNVNALLLGDSALYLCASTPRGSSANEQFFGPGTRLTVL.

This chain joins TRBV28 and TRBJ1-2; D might be TRBD1 (6 bases). Trimming stripped 4 bases from V and 2 bases from J, with 11 bases between. The CDR3 sequence is 14 residues long. The germline V gene encodes CDR1 MDHEN and CDR2 SYDVKM. The CDR3 region has the DNA TGTGCCAGCAGTTGGGGGGACACCAACTATGGCTACACCTTC. Translating it yields CASSWGDTNYGYTF.

This clone was observed a single time. The chain combines TRBV6-2 or TRBV6-3 with TRBJ2-1; a possible D gene is TRBD1 (5 bases). The CDR3 consists of 16 residues. Trimming cost V 4 bases and J 11 bases, with 24 bases left between them. Germline loops: CDR1 MNHEY, CDR2 SVGEGT. The CDR3 here is CASSSRGQGPLVQQFF. The CDR3 DNA is TGTGCCAGCAGTTCCCGCGGACAAGGGCCCCTAGTACAGCAGTTCTTC.

The J gene is TRBJ2-3, the V gene TRBV5-6; D remains unclear. Deletions cut 4 bases from V and 0 bases from J, with 15 bases between. The CDR3 sequence is 16 residues long. The germline CDR1 and CDR2 sequences are SGHDT and YYEEEE. The DNA of the CDR3 is TGTGCCAGCAGCCCCCCCCTGGGCCTTAGCACAGATACGCAGTATTTT. Residues: CASSPPLGLSTDTQYF. Full variable domain (outside the CDR3, taken from reference TRBV5-6 and TRBJ2-3): DAGVTQSPTHLIKTRGQQVTLRCSPKSGHDTVSWYQQALGQGPQFIFQYYEEEERQRGNFPDRFSGHQFPNYSSELNVNALLLGDSALYLCASSPPLGLSTDTQYFGPGTRLTVL.

J is TRBJ2-5 and V is TRBV29-1, with 9 bases lining up with TRBD1. Germline CDR1 is SQVTM and CDR2 is ANQGSEA. The CDR3 runs 13 residues. V lost 6 bases and J lost 5; bases outside the gene matches: 7. CDR3 in DNA: TGCAGCGTCTTACAGGGGGCATCTGAGACCCAGTACTTC. This gives the protein CSVLQGASETQYF.

This clone was picked up one time. The chain has TRBV28 and TRBJ1-6; possible D gene TRBD1, 5 bases. Trimming took 2 bases from V and 7 from J, leaving 9 bases between them. The CDR3 contains 14 residues. In germline, CDR1 is MDHEN, CDR2 SYDVKM. The CDR3 is CASSLLGENSPLHF. The CDR3 DNA follows: TGTGCCAGCAGTTTACTAGGGGAGAATTCACCCCTCCACTTT.

The chain links TRBV6-2 or TRBV6-3 to TRBJ1-5, with a tentative D call TRBD1 (6 bases). This CDR3 is 14 amino acids long. Germline V gene sequence: CDR1 MNHEY, CDR2 SVGEGT. V dropped 5 bases and J dropped 9 bases, with 17 bases sitting between them. This chain's CDR3 is CASSDHPRGSPQHF. The CDR3 region has the DNA TGTGCCAGCAGTGACCACCCCAGGGGATCGCCCCAGCATTTT.

The CDR3 protein is CASGLFLAGAFGSTDTQYF. CDR3 nucleotide sequence: TGTGCTAGTGGTTTGTTCCTAGCGGGAGCGTTCGGTAGCACAGATACGCAGTATTTT. This chain connects TRBV12-5 to TRBJ2-3; TRBD2 matches at 10 bases. The CDR3 length is 19 residues. The V and J ends lost 2 bases and 0 bases, in that order; junction bases with no gene match: 11. CDR1 and CDR2 from the germline V gene are LGHNT and FRNRAP.

The genes are TRBV11-2 and TRBJ2-7; D is undetermined. Per the germline V gene, CDR1 is SGHAT and CDR2 is FQNNGV. Trimming shortened V by 3 bases and J by 3 bases, and 6 bases separated the two germline ends. There are 12 residues in the CDR3. CDR3 in DNA: TGTGCCAGCAGCTTTCGTGACTACGAGCAGTACTTC. Amino acids: CASSFRDYEQYF.

The chain recombines TRBV5-1 with TRBJ2-3; 7 bases map to TRBD1. The CDR3 spans 15 residues. Germline V gene data show CDR1 as SGHRS and CDR2 as YFSETQ. Unmatched junction bases numbered 5, after V lost 4 bases and J lost 0 bases. CDR3 sequence: CASSQTTGSTDTQYF. CDR3 in DNA: TGCGCCAGCAGCCAGACGACAGGGAGCACAGATACGCAGTATTTT.

V is TRBV19 and J is TRBJ2-7, with D tentatively TRBD2 (7 bases). V was clipped by 3 bases and J by 2 bases, with 11 bases between them. The CDR3 is 14 residues long. The V gene's germline CDR1 is LNHDA and CDR2 SQIVND (reference sequence). CDR3 sequence (DNA): TGTGCCAGTAGTATCACAGGGACTACCTACGAGCAGTACTTC. Its translation: CASSITGTTYEQYF.

This chain links TRBV7-2 with TRBJ2-6; tentatively, D is TRBD1 (6 bases). Trimming removed 7 bases from V and 0 bases from J, with 13 bases in between. The germline V gene encodes CDR1 SGHTA and CDR2 FQGNSA. The CDR3 spans 16 residues. The CDR3 region has the DNA TGTGCCAGCACCCGGACAGTTACCTCTGGGGCCAACGTCCTGACTTTC. This codes for CASTRTVTSGANVLTF.

In its sample, this clone was seen once. The chain employs TRBV28 and TRBJ2-6, with no clear D. Trimming removed 6 bases at V and 0 bases at J, with 9 bases between. In germline, CDR1 is MDHEN, CDR2 SYDVKM. The CDR3 length is 15 residues. CDR3 bases: TGTGCCAGCAGGGGTGGTGGCTCTGGGGCCAACGTCCTGACTTTC. It specifies CASRGGGSGANVLTF.

This sequence joins TRBV6-2 or TRBV6-3 and TRBJ2-7, with D perhaps matching TRBD2 (5 bases). V shed 6 bases and J shed 2 bases, with 11 bases lying between them. The CDR3 runs to 13 residues. Germline V gene data show CDR1 as MNHEY and CDR2 as SVGEGT. CDR3 amino acids: CASSSSSTYEQYF. The DNA of the CDR3 is TGTGCCAGCAGCTCTAGCTCCACCTACGAGCAGTACTTC.

The chain has TRBV2 and TRBJ2-1; 7 nucleotides agree with TRBD1. Germline CDR1 is SNHLY and CDR2 is FYNNEI. The V gene end was trimmed by 5 bases and the J gene end by 10 bases; junction bases not matched to a gene: 5. CDR3 length: 12 residues. The CDR3 DNA sequence: TGTGCCAGCAGTAGACAGGGCCTCGAGCAGTTCTTC. Translation: CASSRQGLEQFF.

CDR3 amino acids: CASSVLTTTEAFF. Written as DNA, the CDR3 is TGTGCCAGCAGCGTATTAACAACCACTGAAGCTTTCTTT. This chain links TRBV9 with TRBJ1-1; D uncertain. V lost 1 base and J 4 bases, leaving 8 bases between the germline ends. CDR3 length equals 13 residues. Looked up from germline, CDR1 is SGDLS and CDR2 is YYNGEE.